Described below is a single T cell receptor beta chain sequence and its context. The CDR3 length is 15 residues. Trimming removed 3 bases from V and 2 bases from J; junction bases left unmatched: 6. Germline V gene data show CDR1 as SGHVS and CDR2 as FNYEAQ. TCRdb re-called the RT-PCR reads with MiXCR, one entry per CDR3 protein. The profile shows hundreds of thousands of distinct CDR3 sequences, about 12% of them singletons. This sample is part of a study of response to subunit inactivated influenza vaccine. This rearrangement joins TRBV7-6 to TRBJ2-7; 8 nucleotides agree with TRBD2. This sequence was found in a man in his fifties who received an inactivated influenza vaccine. The sample consisted of PBMCs from blood, taken on the day of vaccination. Here the CDR3 DNA reads TGTGCCAGCAGCTTTGATCGGGGGGGAACCTACGAGCAGTACTTC. This translates into CASSFDRGGTYEQYF.